This T cell receptor (beta chain) derives from a study of blood T cell repertoires in COVID-19. The V and J ends lost 4 bases and 3 bases, in that order; junction bases with no gene match: 3. The CDR3 consists of 14 residues. Germline CDR1 and CDR2: GTSNPN and SVGIG (reference sequence). Clones were sequenced by immunoSEQ multiplex PCR, and TCRdb holds only the in-frame ones, with some missing. The data hold over 250,000 clones, with roughly 86% observed a single time. Only a few counts were recorded for this clone. Individuals drawn from around 24 US areas were about 18 to 90 years old. Allocation to cohorts depended on clinical history reported by the participants.

Sequencing was carried out using PBMCs or T cells enriched from blood (not recorded which). The receptor was derived from a woman aged 18-29 years who had recovered from COVID-19. The chain carries TRBV30 and TRBJ2-2, with TRBD2 matching over 9 bases. This CDR3 is CAWTRLADTGELFF. The CDR3 DNA reads TGTGCCTGGACCCGACTAGCGGACACCGGGGAGCTGTTTTTT.